The 28 T cell receptor beta chains below come from one sample, sequenced in a study of blood T cells in healthy people across ages. The authors ran a second PCR of 7 to 11 cycles using a sample-barcoded 5' primer and a J-beta primer mix. One entry per CDR3 protein, called by TCRdb with MiXCR from the 5' RACE reads. Of roughly 800,000 distinct CDR3 sequences listed, 25% are singletons. The data also belong to a second study, concerning T cells of mothers and their children.

Material: blood. The receptor source for this set is a boy aged 10-17 years in good health.

The chain couples TRBV7-9 to TRBJ1-2, with 9 bases that match TRBD1. With 3 bases clipped from V and 6 bases from J, the junction kept 14 bases outside the gene matches. Germline V gene data show CDR1 as SEHNR and CDR2 as FQNEAQ (reference sequence). The CDR3 spans 17 residues. The DNA for the CDR3 is TGTGCCAGCAGCTTCAGCCGGGACAGGGTCGGGAGTGATGGCTACACCTTC. Protein sequence: CASSFSRDRVGSDGYTF.

This chain joins TRBV5-1 and TRBJ2-5; tentatively, D is TRBD1 or TRBD2 (5 bases each). This CDR3 has 17 residues. The ends were cut back, 0 bases at V and 3 bases at J, with 18 bases in the middle. Germline V lookup: CDR1 SGHRS, CDR2 YFSETQ. The CDR3 loop is CASSLGVGGGQEETQYF. The CDR3, as DNA: TGCGCCAGCAGCTTGGGTGTCGGAGGAGGACAAGAAGAGACCCAGTACTTC.

The CDR3 DNA reads as TGTGCCAGCAGTGACTTGGCAGAAAATCAGCCCCAGCATTTT. Translation gives CASSDLAENQPQHF. The chain carries TRBV6-1 and TRBJ1-5, with no clear D. With 3 bases removed from V and 4 bases from J, the gap between germline ends came to 10 bases. Germline V lookup: CDR1 MNHNS, CDR2 SASEGT. The CDR3 is 14 amino acids.

This clonotype was counted between two and nine times. The CDR3 loop reads CAISETATSGSYNEQFF. CDR3 bases: TGTGCCATCAGTGAGACAGCTACTAGCGGGAGTTACAATGAGCAGTTCTTC. The chain uses TRBV10-3 and TRBJ2-1; 11 bases match TRBD2. This CDR3 contains 17 residues. Germline assignment: CDR1 ENHRY and CDR2 SYGVKD. Trimming took 2 bases from V and 4 from J; bases not matched to a gene: 7.

The table lists this clonotype with a few counts. The chain joins TRBV20-1 to TRBJ2-5, with TRBD1 matching over 12 bases. TRBJ2-7 explains the end of the DNA better; the J call may be wrong. The CDR3 spans 13 residues. Germline CDR1 is DFQATT and CDR2 is SNEGSKA (reference sequence). DNA of the CDR3: TGCAGTGCTTCCGGGACAGGGGGCCACGAGCAGTACTTC. Residues: CSASGTGGHEQYF.

V usage is TRBV12-3 or TRBV12-4 and J usage is TRBJ2-5, with TRBD1 matching 9 bases. Gene TRBJ2-7 matches the end of the DNA better, so the J call may be wrong. CDR3 length: 15 amino acids. CDR3 in DNA: TGTGCCAGCAGTTCATCCGGGACAGGGTTCGGCGAGCAGTACTTC. Translated: CASSSSGTGFGEQYF.

Concerning this clonotype itself: A read error may explain this, as a much larger clone is one base away. This chain uses TRBV7-2 with TRBJ2-1; 9 nucleotides line up with TRBD2. Trimming at V came to 1 base and at J to 7 bases, leaving 5 bases not matched to a gene. In germline, CDR1 is SGHTA, CDR2 FQGNSA. The CDR3 is 15 residues long. CDR3 sequence (DNA): TGTGCCAGCAGCTTAGTTCTAGCGGGAAAAAATGAGCAGTTCTTC. Its protein is CASSLVLAGKNEQFF.

V gene TRBV4-1 combines with J gene TRBJ2-5; D ambiguous. Trimming removed 0 bases from V and 5 bases from J, with 10 bases in between. The CDR3 spans 14 residues. The V gene's germline CDR1 is MGHRA and CDR2 YSYEKL. CDR3 sequence (DNA): TGCGCCAGCAGCCAAGACCGGACCCAGGAGACCCAGTACTTC. Its protein product is CASSQDRTQETQYF.

Comment on this clonotype: One end of the junction fails to match germline, which may point to a read error. This chain links TRBV7-3 with TRBJ2-7, with D hard to call. The CDR3 length is 13 residues. CDR1 and CDR2 (germline): SGHTA, FQGTGA. This CDR3 reads CASSLTPTYERYF. In nucleotides, the CDR3 is TGTGCCAGCAGCTTAACCCCTACCTACGAGCGGTACTTC.

V gene TRBV20-1 combines with J gene TRBJ2-1; D is possibly TRBD2 (6 bases). The CDR3 runs 15 residues. The V gene's germline CDR1 is DFQATT and CDR2 SNEGSKA (reference sequence). V was trimmed by 0 bases and J by 8 bases, leaving 17 bases between them. The CDR3: CSARDGGWGFDEQFF. The CDR3 DNA follows: TGCAGTGCTAGAGATGGGGGGTGGGGTTTCGATGAGCAGTTCTTC.

This sequence joins TRBV7-9 and TRBJ1-1; TRBD1 is a possible D gene (5 bases). With 11 bases removed from V and 0 bases from J, the gap between germline ends came to 13 bases. Germline V CDR1 and CDR2: SEHNR, FQNEAQ (reference sequence). The CDR3 covers 13 residues. The CDR3 protein is CAQGAGLNTEAFF. CDR3 DNA: TGTGCCCAAGGGGCAGGTCTGAACACTGAAGCTTTCTTT.

This clonotype was seen repeatedly, ten times or more. This rearrangement joins TRBV12-3 or TRBV12-4 to TRBJ2-7; 12 nucleotides match TRBD2. This CDR3 region has 15 residues. V lost 5 bases to trimming and J lost 3 bases; unmatched junction nucleotides: 5. The CDR3 DNA sequence: TGTGCCAGCAGTCCCCGGACTAGCGGGAACTACGAGCAGTACTTC. Protein sequence: CASSPRTSGNYEQYF.

The chain uses TRBV5-5 and TRBJ1-2; 7 bases map to TRBD1. The trim removed 4 bases at V and 5 bases at J, leaving 8 bases unmatched. Germline CDR1 and CDR2: SGHKS and YYEKEE (reference sequence). The CDR3 has 14 residues. CDR3 residues: CASSTTEGAYGYTF. The CDR3 bases are TGTGCCAGCAGCACAACCGAGGGGGCATATGGCTACACCTTC. Full variable domain (outside the CDR3, taken from reference TRBV5-5 and TRBJ1-2): DAGVTQSPTHLIKTRGQQVTLRCSPISGHKSVSWYQQVLGQGPQFIFQYYEKEERGRGNFPDRFSARQFPNYSSELNVNALLLGDSALYLCASSTTEGAYGYTFGSGTRLTVV.

CDR3 in amino acids: CASSIDAGQGFEKLFF. CDR3 in DNA: TGTGCCAGCAGCATCGACGCGGGACAGGGGTTCGAAAAACTGTTTTTT. The chain is built from TRBV9 and TRBJ1-4; 10 bases line up with TRBD1. There are 16 residues in the CDR3. V lost 4 bases and J lost 8; bases outside the gene matches: 11. CDR1 and CDR2 (germline): SGDLS, YYNGEE.

This clonotype was found a few times. The genes are TRBV11-2 and TRBJ2-2; D is undetermined. CDR1 is SGHAT, CDR2 FQNNGV, per germline. This CDR3 has 15 residues. The ends were cut back, 4 bases at V and 5 bases at J, with 14 bases in the middle. The CDR3: CASSSNLIPTGELFF. The DNA for the CDR3 is TGTGCCAGCAGCTCAAATCTGATCCCAACCGGGGAGCTGTTTTTT.

This clonotype showed up just a few times. The conserved closing phenylalanine or tryptophan is absent in this CDR3, likely reflecting a read error. The chain uses TRBV7-7 and TRBJ2-5, with 7 positions matching TRBD2. Germline loops: CDR1 SSHAT, CDR2 FNYEAQ (reference sequence). The CDR3 sequence is 14 residues long. The CDR3 loop reads CASSTGTMKETQYL. The CDR3 coding sequence is TGTGCTAGCAGCACCGGGACTATGAAAGAGACCCAGTACCTC.

The rearrangement links TRBV3-1 to TRBJ1-5, with no clear D. Germline CDR1 is LGHDT and CDR2 is YNNKEL (reference sequence). The CDR3 consists of 15 residues. With 0 bases removed from V and 1 base from J, the gap between germline ends came to 7 bases. The CDR3 sequence is CASSQDPVSNQPQHF. The CDR3 DNA is TGTGCCAGCAGCCAAGATCCAGTCAGCAATCAGCCCCAGCATTTT.

The chain combines TRBV5-6 with TRBJ2-1, with 8 bases matching TRBD1. Germline CDR1 reads SGHDT; CDR2 reads YYEEEE. The CDR3 sequence is 17 residues long. V lost 1 base to trimming and J lost 0 bases; unmatched junction nucleotides: 6. CDR3 in DNA: TGTGCCAGCAGCTTGTCCGACAGGGGTAGCTCCTACAATGAGCAGTTCTTC. It codes for CASSLSDRGSSYNEQFF.

This clonotype turned up a few times. The chain employs TRBV7-9 and TRBJ2-1; possibly TRBD1 for D (7 bases). The length of the CDR3 is 18 residues. V lost 5 bases and J 7 bases, leaving 27 bases between the germline ends. Looked up from germline, CDR1 is SEHNR and CDR2 is FQNEAQ (reference sequence). The DNA for the CDR3 is TGTGCCAGCAGCCGTGGGGGGATGACAGGGACCGCAGGGAATGAGCAGTTCTTC. As protein: CASSRGGMTGTAGNEQFF. Variable domain in full (rest from reference TRBV7-9 and TRBJ2-1): DTGVSQNPRHKITKRGQNVTFRCDPISEHNRLYWYRQTLGQGPEFLTYFQNEAQLEKSRLLSDRFSAERPKGSFSTLEIQRTEQGDSAMYLCASSRGGMTGTAGNEQFFGPGTRLTVL.

J is TRBJ2-1 and V is TRBV9; 11 nucleotides line up with TRBD2. Germline-derived CDR1 and CDR2 are SGDLS and YYNGEE. V lost 4 bases, J lost 6 bases, and 15 bases stayed unmatched. This CDR3 contains 18 residues. CDR3 residues: CASSPTGGGLAVTNEQFF. CDR3 DNA: TGTGCCAGCAGCCCCACAGGGGGGGGACTAGCGGTCACCAATGAGCAGTTCTTC.

This clonotype was picked up many times. Written as DNA, the CDR3 is TGCAGTGCTAGAGACATCGCAACAGGGGGTAACACTGAAGCTTTCTTT. Protein sequence: CSARDIATGGNTEAFF. This chain links TRBV20-1 with TRBJ1-1; TRBD1 matches 8 bases. This CDR3 region has 16 residues. Germline trimming cut 0 bases from V and 2 bases from J; bases unmatched to any gene: 8. Germline CDR1 DFQATT, CDR2 SNEGSKA (reference sequence).

This clonotype was seen a handful of times. The chain recombines TRBV7-2 with TRBJ2-5; 11 bases map to TRBD2. V shed 7 bases and J 1 base; nucleotides not matched to a gene: 11. The V gene's germline CDR1 is SGHTA and CDR2 FQGNSA. The CDR3 contains 17 residues. CDR3 coding DNA: TGTGCCAGCAAGTGGGGATCTAGCGGGGGGATCCAAGAGACCCAGTACTTC. Its protein product is CASKWGSSGGIQETQYF.

The CDR3 coding sequence is TGTGCCAGCATAAAGAACAATGAGCAGTTCTTC. Protein product: CASIKNNEQFF. The V call is TRBV25-1, the J call TRBJ2-1; D uncertain. Germline V gene data show CDR1 as MGHDK and CDR2 as SYGVNS. Trimming took off 7 bases at V and 5 bases at J, with 6 bases between the two ends. CDR3 length: 11 amino acids. The variable domain in full, with the rest retrieved from reference TRBV25-1 and TRBJ2-1, is EADIYQTPRYLVIGTGKKITLECSQTMGHDKMYWYQQDPGMELHLIHYSYGVNSTEKGDLSSESTVSRIRTEHFPLTLESARPSHTSQYLCASIKNNEQFFGPGTRLTVL.

The chain links TRBV20-1 to TRBJ1-3, with D unclear. The ends were cut back, 2 bases at V and 6 bases at J, with 17 bases in the middle. The CDR3 has 15 residues. Germline CDR1 is DFQATT and CDR2 is SNEGSKA (reference sequence). CDR3 bases: TGCAGTGCTAGACCCTATACGGGGATTGAAAACACCATATATTTT. It translates to CSARPYTGIENTIYF.

V gene TRBV27 combines with J gene TRBJ2-7; a weak D match, TRBD2 (6 bases). There are 14 residues in the CDR3. V lost 3 bases, J lost 2 bases, and 11 bases lay in between. CDR1 and CDR2 (germline): MNHEY, SMNVEV (reference sequence). The DNA of the CDR3 is TGTGCCAGCAGTTTCAGGGAGCGGGCCTACGAGCAGTACTTC. It encodes CASSFRERAYEQYF.

The rearrangement joins TRBV10-3 to TRBJ1-1, with D possibly being TRBD1 (5 bases). In germline, CDR1 is ENHRY, CDR2 SYGVKD. This CDR3 is 16 amino acids long. V dropped 2 bases and J dropped 4 bases, with 17 bases sitting between them. The DNA for the CDR3 is TGTGCCATCAGTGAGAGTTCAGTTAGGGGTGGCACTGAAGCTTTCTTT. Encoded protein: CAISESSVRGGTEAFF.

This clonotype occurred a few times. This rearrangement joins TRBV14 to TRBJ2-1; D is unclear. CDR3 length equals 13 residues. The ends were cut back, 4 bases at V and 4 bases at J, with 8 bases in the middle. The germline V gene has CDR1 SGHDN and CDR2 FVKESK. CDR3 loop: CASSPHPYNEQFF. The CDR3, as DNA: TGTGCCAGCAGCCCCCACCCGTACAATGAGCAGTTCTTC.

This clonotype was recorded a few times. J is TRBJ2-5 and V is TRBV7-8; 9 bases map to TRBD1. Germline V gives CDR1 SGHVS, CDR2 FQNEAQ. V lost 5 bases to trimming and J lost 0 bases; unmatched junction nucleotides: 4. The CDR3 covers 15 residues. This CDR3 is CASSRWDRDQETQYF. CDR3 sequence (DNA): TGTGCCAGCAGCCGGTGGGACAGGGACCAAGAGACCCAGTACTTC.